This TCR beta chain was identified in a study of prognosis after radiotherapy for stage I lung cancer. Multiplex PCR in two rounds served to amplify TCR beta CDR3 from genomic DNA. First-round PCR employed TRBV- and TRBJ-specific primers for each gene. Using its own MiXCR run on the multiplex PCR reads, TCRdb lists one record per CDR3 protein. Found here are around 20,000 distinct CDR3 sequences, approximately 50% of them singletons; the top ten hold roughly 29%. This CDR3 has 14 amino acids. CDR1 and CDR2 (germline): SGHTA, FQGNSA. The ends were cut back, 3 bases at V and 4 bases at J, with 12 bases in the middle. Investigators drew about 6 milliliters of peripheral blood at each of two time points. This clonotype is medium-sized.

This sample comprised PBMCs, obtained before or after stereotactic body radiation therapy (not recorded which). V is TRBV7-2 and J is TRBJ1-2; maybe TRBD1 (5 bases). The sequence derives from a donor over 45 with non-small cell lung cancer. CDR3 sequence reads: CASSLGVNGYGYTF. The CDR3 region has the DNA TGTGCCAGCAGCTTGGGGGTAAACGGCTATGGCTACACCTTC.